This TCR beta chain was recorded in a study of cytomegalovirus exposure and HLA in healthy donors. Overall study: Genotyping showed 70% to 90% of roughly 390 donors falling in the Caucasian-associated ancestry cluster.

Whole-study results and caveats: TRBV6-2, TRBV6-3 and some other V segments were excluded as indistinguishable. Among the CMV-associated chains, three were confirmed in vitro as specific for CMV antigens. A prior analysis recorded that most TCR beta V segments were productive about 87% or about 30% of the time.

Germline CDR1 and CDR2: MNHNS and SASEGT. The CDR3 totals 14 residues. V shed 1 base and J 10 bases; nucleotides not matched to a gene: 4. The PCR ran on 60 Vbeta and 13 Jbeta primers. Generated by immunoSEQ multiplex PCR, the TCRdb table keeps only in-frame clones and is missing some. The data hold over 150,000 clones, with 65% to 75% observed a single time. This clone appeared a single time. Its antigen is unknown. The genes are TRBV6-1 and TRBJ1-6; the match to TRBD1 covers 7 bases. The sample taken for sequencing was PBMCs. The sequence derives from a man aged 18 to 35 in good health and CMV-seronegative. The CDR3 here is CASSEDRGRSPLHF. CDR3 in DNA: TGTGCCAGCAGTGAAGACAGGGGTAGATCACCCCTCCACTTT.